Below are 20 T cell receptor beta chains sequenced from a single sample in a study of beta chain features in type 1 diabetes. Study-level findings and limits: People with Type 1 diabetes carried modestly yet significantly shorter TCRB CDR3s in all four CD4+ subsets.

The investigators reverse transcribed all of the isolated RNA, so they sequenced expressed TCRB transcripts. Repertoires were generated with immunoSEQ multiplex PCR, while TCRdb's copy carries only in-frame clones and drops some. Here the sample spans 300,000 to 400,000 clones, approximately 12% being singletons. These TCRs' antigens remain unknown. The sample was naive CD4+ T cells from blood. The receptor set was obtained from a woman aged 18-29 years with type 1 diabetes.

V usage is TRBV21-1 and J usage is TRBJ2-5; the D call in the table, TRBD1, was not verified against the DNA. TRBV21-1 is a recognized pseudogene. CDR3 length: 13 amino acids. The CDR3 loop is CASTNSGPETQYF. The CDR3 DNA sequence: TGTGCCAGCACCAACTCAGGTCCAGAGACCCAGTACTTC.

The chain couples TRBV7-9 to TRBJ1-2; TRBD1 matches 9 bases. The J segment lost 4 bases and the V segment lost 0 bases, leaving 3 bases of the junction unmatched. This CDR3 region has 15 residues. CDR1 is SEHNR and CDR2 is FQNEAQ in the germline V gene (reference sequence). This CDR3 is CASSLAEGQGYGYTF. In DNA form, the CDR3 reads TGTGCCAGCAGCTTAGCGGAGGGACAGGGCTATGGCTACACCTTC.

The chain joins TRBV7-2 to TRBJ1-1, with a possible D match to TRBD1 (6 bases). Germline V gene lookup returns CDR1 SGHTA and CDR2 FQGNSA. The CDR3 length is 13 residues. Trimming pared 4 bases from V and 5 bases from J, leaving 11 bases between. The CDR3 sequence is CASSSTGMTEAFF. The CDR3 DNA reads as TGTGCCAGCAGCTCCACAGGGATGACTGAAGCTTTCTTT.

In its sample, this clone was seen a few times. The genes are TRBV7-9 and TRBJ2-7; 7 positions agree with TRBD2. CDR3 size: 15 residues. Unmatched junction bases numbered 11, after V lost 5 bases and J lost 4 bases. The germline V gene has CDR1 SEHNR and CDR2 FQNEAQ (reference sequence). The CDR3 loop is CASSLRDPGGYEQYF. The DNA of the CDR3 is TGTGCCAGCAGCCTCCGGGACCCGGGGGGTTACGAGCAGTACTTC.

V gene TRBV18 combines with J gene TRBJ2-2; maybe TRBD2 (6 bases). The germline gives CDR1 KGHSH, CDR2 LQKENI. CDR3 length equals 16 residues. The V gene lost 1 base and the J gene lost 2 bases, with 11 bases spanning the gap. The CDR3 DNA reads TGTGCCAGCTCACCACGAGGACTACCCAACACCGGGGAGCTGTTTTTT. Protein: CASSPRGLPNTGELFF.

The table lists this clone with a few counts. This chain links TRBV10-3 with TRBJ2-1; D gene ambiguous. V was pared by 7 bases and J by 5 bases, with 21 bases between. From germline, CDR1 is ENHRY and CDR2 SYGVKD. This CDR3 spans 16 amino acids. CDR3 in DNA: TGTGCCATCACTACTTCGACTGCTTATAAGGACAATGAGCAGTTCTTC. Translating it yields CAITTSTAYKDNEQFF.

This clone has only a few counts. V and J are TRBV7-2 and TRBJ2-7, with TRBD2 matching 11 bases. Germline CDR1 reads SGHTA; CDR2 reads FQGNSA. V shed 5 bases and J 6 bases; nucleotides not matched to a gene: 9. The CDR3 spans 15 residues. Here the CDR3 reads CASSPRVLAGGEQYF. DNA of the CDR3: TGTGCCAGCAGCCCACGTGTGCTAGCGGGAGGCGAGCAGTACTTC. The whole variable domain, remainder taken from reference TRBV7-2 and TRBJ2-7, is GAGVSQSPSNKVTEKGKDVELRCDPISGHTALYWYRQSLGQGLEFLIYFQGNSAPDKSGLPSDRFSAERTGGSVSTLTIQRTQQEDSAVYLCASSPRVLAGGEQYFGPGTRLTVT.

This clone was counted between two and nine times. The genes are TRBV30 and TRBJ1-5; perhaps TRBD1 as D (6 bases). In germline, CDR1 is GTSNPN, CDR2 SVGIG (reference sequence). The CDR3 totals 15 residues. V lost 2 bases and J 4 bases, leaving 15 bases between the germline ends. In DNA form, the CDR3 reads TGTGCCTGGAGTTTACAGGGAAGAGATAATCAGCCCCAGCATTTT. It specifies CAWSLQGRDNQPQHF.

The V gene is TRBV7-9, the J gene TRBJ2-1, with no clear D. Germline lookup yields CDR1 SEHNR and CDR2 FQNEAQ (reference sequence). The CDR3 extends over 11 amino acids. V gave up 0 bases and J gave up 10 bases, with 4 bases separating them. CDR3 sequence reads: CASSLASEQFF. CDR3 coding DNA: TGTGCCAGCAGCTTAGCGAGCGAGCAGTTCTTC. Combining the CDR3 with reference TRBV7-9 and TRBJ2-1 gives the whole variable domain DTGVSQNPRHKITKRGQNVTFRCDPISEHNRLYWYRQTLGQGPEFLTYFQNEAQLEKSRLLSDRFSAERPKGSFSTLEIQRTEQGDSAMYLCASSLASEQFFGPGTRLTVL.

This clone was counted only a few times. This rearrangement joins TRBV12-5 to TRBJ2-5; 7 bases map to TRBD1. Unmatched junction bases numbered 5, after V lost 0 bases and J lost 1 base. The germline V gene encodes CDR1 LGHNT and CDR2 FRNRAP. CDR3 length equals 16 residues. The CDR3 sequence is CASGLVLGQPQETQYF. The CDR3 region has the DNA TGTGCTAGTGGTTTGGTACTGGGACAGCCCCAAGAGACCCAGTACTTC.

This clone has just a few counts. V and J are TRBV5-6 and TRBJ2-1; TRBD2 agrees at 9 bases. CDR1 and CDR2 from the germline V gene are SGHDT and YYEEEE. V was clipped by 4 bases and J by 14 bases; unmatched bases: 19. This CDR3 spans 16 amino acids. The CDR3 loop reads CASSPRWASGKRKEFF. CDR3 sequence (DNA): TGTGCCAGCAGCCCTAGGTGGGCTAGCGGGAAAAGGAAGGAGTTCTTC. Full variable domain (missing parts from reference TRBV5-6 and TRBJ2-1): DAGVTQSPTHLIKTRGQQVTLRCSPKSGHDTVSWYQQALGQGPQFIFQYYEEEERQRGNFPDRFSGHQFPNYSSELNVNALLLGDSALYLCASSPRWASGKRKEFFGPGTRLTVL.

The gene calls are TRBV19 and TRBJ2-2; 13 nucleotides line up with TRBD2. Germline-derived CDR1 and CDR2 are LNHDA and SQIVND (reference sequence). The CDR3 has 19 amino acids. Trimming cost V 7 bases and J 4 bases; bases outside gene matches: 15. The CDR3, as DNA: TGTGCCAGTACCCTCTTCGCCTCGGGACTAGCGGGATTCACCGGGGAGCTGTTTTTT. Translated, it gives CASTLFASGLAGFTGELFF.

This clone was counted a few times. The chain links TRBV5-1 to TRBJ2-2; 10 bases are a match to TRBD1. This CDR3 contains 15 residues. The V gene end was trimmed by 3 bases and the J gene end by 1 base; junction bases not matched to a gene: 0. Germline lookup yields CDR1 SGHRS and CDR2 YFSETQ. CDR3 coding DNA: TGCGCCAGCAGCTGGACAGGGGGGAACACCGGGGAGCTGTTTTTT. This sequence encodes CASSWTGGNTGELFF.

The chain carries TRBV28 and TRBJ2-1; D may be TRBD1 (6 bases). The CDR3 covers 14 residues. Trimming cost V 5 bases and J 6 bases, with 14 bases left between them. In germline, CDR1 is MDHEN, CDR2 SYDVKM. The CDR3 nucleotides are TGTGCCAGCAGTCCAACAAACAGGGTCAATGAGCAGTTCTTC. This encodes CASSPTNRVNEQFF.

This clone was detected only a few times. This chain joins TRBV7-8 and TRBJ1-1; D gene uncertain. CDR1 is SGHVS, CDR2 FQNEAQ, per germline. V gave up 7 bases and J gave up 4 bases, with 13 bases separating them. The CDR3 is 13 residues long. The CDR3 coding sequence is TGTGCCAGCACCAGAAGGTGGGCCACTGAAGCTTTCTTT. Protein product: CASTRRWATEAFF.

This clone was detected only a few times. The J gene is TRBJ1-1, the V gene TRBV5-1; 7 nucleotides match TRBD1. Germline V gene lookup returns CDR1 SGHRS and CDR2 YFSETQ. The CDR3 is 15 amino acids. Trimming cost V 4 bases and J 6 bases; bases outside gene matches: 12. The CDR3 coding sequence is TGCGCCAGCAGCCTTGGAGGGACAGCTCCCTCTGAAGCTTTCTTT. Amino acid sequence: CASSLGGTAPSEAFF.

This clone was counted between two and nine times. V and J are TRBV9 and TRBJ2-7; D is perhaps TRBD2 (6 bases). The CDR3 consists of 15 residues. Trimming cost V 2 bases and J 1 base, with 13 bases left between them. CDR1 and CDR2 (germline): SGDLS, YYNGEE. The chain's CDR3 is CASSVRDLASYEQYF. The CDR3 DNA follows: TGTGCCAGCAGCGTGCGGGACCTTGCTTCCTACGAGCAGTACTTC.

The chain combines TRBV10-3 with TRBJ1-2; a weak D match, TRBD1 (6 bases). V shed 4 bases and J shed 4 bases, with 13 bases lying between them. Germline V gives CDR1 ENHRY, CDR2 SYGVKD. CDR3 length: 14 residues. Here the CDR3 reads CAISAQQGAYGYTF. The CDR3 DNA reads TGTGCCATCAGTGCCCAACAGGGAGCCTATGGCTACACCTTC.

This chain joins TRBV6-5 and TRBJ2-3, with 10 bases that match TRBD2. From germline, CDR1 is MNHEY and CDR2 SVGAGI. V shed 2 bases and J 4 bases; nucleotides not matched to a gene: 6. The CDR3 runs to 16 residues. The CDR3: CASSYGGLAGADTQYF. In DNA form, the CDR3 reads TGTGCCAGCAGTTACGGGGGGCTAGCGGGAGCAGATACGCAGTATTTT.

Only a few counts were recorded for this clone. The chain is built from TRBV11-2 and TRBJ2-3; 9 bases match TRBD2. This CDR3 comprises 14 residues. V gave up 1 base and J gave up 11 bases; unmatched junction bases: 7. The germline V gene has CDR1 SGHAT and CDR2 FQNNGV. As DNA, the CDR3 is TGTGCCAGCAGCTTAGTGTCTAGCGGGACTAAGCAGTATTTT. It codes for CASSLVSSGTKQYF.